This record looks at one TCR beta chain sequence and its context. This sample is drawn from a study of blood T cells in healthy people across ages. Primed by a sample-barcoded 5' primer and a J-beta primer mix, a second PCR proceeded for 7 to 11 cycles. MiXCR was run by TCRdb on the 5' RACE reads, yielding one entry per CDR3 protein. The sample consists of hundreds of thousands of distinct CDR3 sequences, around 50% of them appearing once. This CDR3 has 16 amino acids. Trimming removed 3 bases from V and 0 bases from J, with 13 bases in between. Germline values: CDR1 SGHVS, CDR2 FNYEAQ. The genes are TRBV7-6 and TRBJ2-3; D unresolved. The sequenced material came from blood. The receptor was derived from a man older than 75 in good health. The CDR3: CASSLVASSSTDTQYF. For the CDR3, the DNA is TGTGCCAGCAGCTTGGTGGCTTCATCTAGCACAGATACGCAGTATTTT.